This T cell receptor (beta chain) was sequenced during a study of cytomegalovirus exposure and HLA in healthy donors. In the study overall: Membership in the Caucasian-associated ancestry cluster was found for around four fifths of approximately 430 genotyped donors.

CDR1 and CDR2 from the germline V gene are SGHNT and YYREEE (reference sequence). V was clipped by 4 bases and J by 2 bases; unmatched bases: 1. The CDR3 is made up of 13 amino acids. The PCR made use of 60 Vbeta and 13 Jbeta primers. Clones were read by immunoSEQ multiplex PCR, and TCRdb kept only the in-frame ones, dropping some. The table has more than 95,000 clones, 60% to 80% seen once; the top ten hold approximately 3.5%. A few counts support this clone. Antigen unknown. Study-wide findings and caveats: Sequencing likely caused a cluster of highly shared sequence variants. A later analysis found most CMV-associated TCR beta chains apparently HLA-restricted. In a later analysis, DRB1 alleles had the most associated TCRs; HLA-C alleles the fewest.

Sequencing was done on a sample of PBMCs. The rearrangement joins TRBV5-4 to TRBJ2-5, with 8 bases that match TRBD2. The receptor was isolated from a man under 40 in good health and CMV-seronegative. The CDR3 loop is CASSRGGQETQYF. DNA for the CDR3: TGTGCCAGCAGCCGGGGGGGGCAAGAGACCCAGTACTTC.